The T cell receptor beta chain described here comes from a study of cytomegalovirus exposure and HLA in healthy donors listed by TCRdb under 2017. Notes on the research overall: An earlier analysis of several hundred of the donors reported about 280 Gb of sequence data and 117 million unique TCR beta sequences obtained from approximately 180 million T cells. Along with the approximately 700-subject first cohort, a separate validation cohort of roughly 110 different subjects was used. Every repertoire in the discovery cohort had been generated on one and the same sequencing platform. Among about 400 genotyped donors of the cohort, an average of around 250,000 unique TCR beta nucleotide sequences was sequenced per donor, of which roughly 17% were non-productive. To predict cytomegalovirus infection status, the study combined high-throughput TCR immunosequencing, statistical association of individual TCRs with disease status, and machine learning. In a later genetic analysis, genome-wide SNP genotypes for about three fifths of the roughly 670 donors were used, and that subset was treated as a discovery cohort. Alongside the repertoire data, information on donor age, sex, ethnicity and CMV serostatus was compiled. About 300 gigabases of sequencing data and approximately 85 million unique TCR sequences were included in an early release covering roughly 700 HLA-typed donors. A later analysis re-analyzed previously published TCR beta repertoires from several hundred donors and added high-resolution HLA genotyping to study TCR occurrence patterns. The study used immunosequencing to profile the T cell repertoires of several hundred subjects and linked those repertoires to cytomegalovirus serostatus. HLA typing included class I and class II loci at four-digit resolution. Of the 300 to 450 genotyped donors, 81% fell in the genetic ancestry cluster associated with self-reported Caucasian donors. The later analysis used no new phenotypic data to find candidate immune exposures, relying instead on TCR beta sequences and their occurrence across donors. Typing coverage varied by locus: roughly 620-630 donors for A, B, C, DRB1 and DQB1; roughly 510 for DQA1; some 610 for DPA1; fewer than 480 for DPB1. An earlier analysis of 587 of the donors applied high-throughput TCR beta sequencing to assess whether each TCR beta V gene segment acted as functional or pseudogenic. The study aimed to test whether signatures of past pathogen exposure could be identified by cataloging public T cell receptors. A few DR-DQ haplotypes were handled as single units for association and clustering because linkage in the cohort was strong. General study outcomes and caveats: The earlier analysis of fewer than 750 of the donors excluded roughly 17 rarely observed V segments, including chromosome 9 orphons, because counts were too low. In the study, 150 to 200 TCR beta chains were listed as associated with cytomegalovirus. When HLA alleles, especially DR and DQ, strongly co-occurred, TCR associations were difficult to assign to individual alleles. A few of the identified cytomegalovirus-associated TCR beta chains were confirmed in vitro to be specific for cytomegalovirus antigens. In a later analysis, HLA-associated TCR beta chains were found to be more clonally expanded and to have lower generation probabilities than equally common non-associated chains. Most CMV-associated TCR beta chains appeared to be HLA-restricted in a later analysis, and the HLA associations seemed to be driven largely by CMV exposure. In a later genetic analysis, fewer N-insertions in productive TCRs were reported among donors in an Asian-associated ancestry cluster than the roughly 700-donor mean. This cohort had only TCR beta chains sequenced, and the lack of alpha or paired-chain data limited which features could be detected. The authors suggested that the approach could potentially be extended to other disease states and immunological phenotypes. Presence/absence analyses assumed roughly uniform sequencing depth across donors, an assumption that may not hold. A further reported finding was that TCR beta sequences accurately predicted the HLA-A and HLA-B alleles for most subjects in the first cohort. An association between a missense DCLRE1C variant and V-gene and J-gene trimming of TCR beta chains was found in a later genetic analysis and replicated in an independent cohort. In a later analysis, the rate of TCR association differed among HLA loci, with DRB1 alleles having the most associated TCRs and HLA-C alleles having the fewest. A group of highly shared sequence variants was considered likely to be a technical artifact of the sequencing pipeline. The classifier was reported to diagnose cytomegalovirus status with high specificity and sensitivity in both the original and validation cohorts. In an earlier analysis of some 500 of the donors, most TCR beta V segments were observed in productive rearrangements about 87% or about 30% of the time, broadly matching IMGT annotations. Several of the top co-occurrence clusters appeared to be linked to parvovirus B19, influenza, CMV and Epstein-Barr virus, according to a later analysis. The 87-base-pair reads could not distinguish some IMGT-functional V segments, including TRBV6-2 and TRBV6-3, so those segments were excluded. Correlated functional status among segregating V segments might reflect linkage disequilibrium, but an unknown experimental factor could not be ruled out. Across donors, most TCR sequences were observed very rarely, whereas some public TCRs were present in many individuals. In a later analysis, around 17,000 TCR beta sequences were associated with specific HLA alleles at a false discovery rate of 0.05. Immune exposure information for the cohort was limited to CMV serostatus. HLA typing was unavailable for some donors at each locus, so association tests used only the typed subset.

Library preparation employed the immunoSEQ multiplex PCR assay. A mixture of 60 forward primers for TCR Vbeta segments and 13 reverse primers for TCR Jbeta segments was used in the multiplex PCR. Amplification of the CDR3 region of rearranged TCR beta genes was performed with a multiplex PCR assay on genomic DNA. The Illumina HiSeq System was used to sequence the amplified TCR beta libraries as 87-base-pair reads. Regarding the original processing steps: Across the 670 or so repertoires, a later analysis counted 60 million to 90 million unique TCR beta chains, approximately 12 million of which were shared by at least two donors. A nearest-neighbor algorithm error-corrected the raw reads and collapsed the reads into unique sequences, merging closely related sequences to remove PCR and sequencing errors. V, D and J gene segments were assigned by aligning CDR3 sequences to IMGT reference sequences. For a sequence to be retained, at least a six-nucleotide match to both a V gene segment and a J gene segment was required. Rearrangements were called productive when the CDR3 lacked stop codons and stayed in frame with V and J; all others were non-productive. CDR3 was defined according to IMGT convention as the region running from the second conserved V-encoded cysteine to the conserved J-encoded phenylalanine. The earlier analysis of about 610 of the donors excluded any sequence lacking an unambiguous match to a single V gene segment. In an earlier analysis of around 600 of the donors, V segments were called functional above 56.7% productive rearrangements and were called segregating when the between-donor standard deviation exceeded 5%. A statistical classification framework was built for diagnosing cytomegalovirus status from the catalog of TCR beta chain sequences. A later analysis assigned V and J genes by comparing TCR nucleotide sequences with IMGT/GENE-DB human TR gene sequences. The TCRdist pipeline was used in a later analysis to assign CDR3 sequences and most-parsimonious VDJ recombination scenarios. In a later analysis, each TCR beta chain was defined by its CDR3 amino acid sequence together with its V-gene family, and reads lacking a unique V-gene family were excluded. As a way to deal with suspected cross-contamination and a sequencing artifact, a later analysis dropped 450 to 600 nucleotide sequences that were highly shared and had low generation probability. In a later analysis, a clonal expansion index was calculated for each public chain from normalized within-repertoire ranks of inferred template counts. In a later analysis, generation probabilities were computed with a VDJ recombination model fitted to out-of-frame rearrangements, and the resulting probabilities were checked against IGoR. In a later analysis, hypergeometric tests were used to score TCR-TCR, TCR-HLA and TCR-CMV co-occurrence, with a repertoire-size bias correction applied to TCR pairs. To estimate false discovery rates, a later analysis permuted the HLA or CMV assignments 20 times. In a later analysis, co-occurring TCRs were grouped using DBSCAN, with TCRdist sequence similarity added in when clustering inside HLA-allele-positive subsets. For co-occurrence clustering, repertoires with fewer than 30,000 or more than 120,000 public chains were excluded, along with five repertoires with anomalous nucleotide sharing. TCRdb re-hosts the immuneACCESS table, in-frame sequences only. Its copies lack some clones; in the studies checked, an unresolved V gene accounts for under half of them, and the cause for the rest is not known. Clonal size and the V and J genes are those of that table, whereas D and trimming came from the DNA. The sample profile shows around 130,000 clones; roughly 85% of them were found once. Jointly, the top ten make up roughly 1.1% of the sample.

This clone was seen a few times. The clone's antigen remains unknown. No base qualities exist here, and no much larger clone lies one base off it. Germline trimming: 3 bases from V, 7 bases from J; junction bases outside gene matches: 6. The CDR3, cysteine through phenylalanine, is 14 amino acids long. Of the read, only the CDR3 DNA is kept; its 42 bases are in frame from base 1. CDR1 and CDR2, per the germline V gene, are SGDLS and YYNGEE. The cohort consisted of 666 healthy bone marrow donors. All cohort members were sampled while nominally healthy, although unrecorded immune exposures were likely present. The donor was CMV seronegative and was included in the group of around 320 seronegative cohort members. A peripheral blood sample was provided by each donor, and peripheral blood mononuclear cells were used for TCR beta sequencing. Genomic DNA extraction from the blood cell samples was performed with the Qiagen DNeasy Blood Extraction Kit.

Sequencing used PBMCs. This TCR was recovered from a boy between 10 and 17 years old in good health and CMV-seronegative. The chain employs TRBV9 and TRBJ1-4, and TRBD1 aligns with 7 junction nucleotides. The DNA is TGTGCCAGCAGCGCCGGGACAGCGTTTGAAAAACTGTTTTTT. Translated, it reads CASSAGTAFEKLFF. The reference TRBV9 and TRBJ1-4 proteins fill in what lies around the CDR3, so the full variable domain reads DSGVTQTPKHLITATGQRVTLRCSPRSGDLSVYWYQQSLDQGLQFLIQYYNGEERAKGNILERFSAQQFPDLHSELNLSSLELGDSALYFCASSAGTAFEKLFFGSGTQLSVL.